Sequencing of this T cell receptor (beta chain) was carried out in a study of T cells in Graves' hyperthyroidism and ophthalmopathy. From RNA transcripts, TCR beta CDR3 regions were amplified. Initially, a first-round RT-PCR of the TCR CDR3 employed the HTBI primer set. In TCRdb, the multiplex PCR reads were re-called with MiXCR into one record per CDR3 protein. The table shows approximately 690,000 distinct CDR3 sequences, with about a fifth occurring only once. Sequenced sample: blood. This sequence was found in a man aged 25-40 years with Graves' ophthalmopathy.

The chain's CDR3 is CSARSEQANNEQFF. CDR3 DNA sequence: TGCAGTGCTAGATCGGAACAGGCTAACAATGAGCAGTTCTTC. The chain joins TRBV20-1 to TRBJ2-1, with D possibly being TRBD1 (5 bases). Deletions cut 2 bases from V and 5 bases from J, with 13 bases between. The CDR3 is 14 amino acids. Germline V lookup: CDR1 DFQATT, CDR2 SNEGSKA (reference sequence).